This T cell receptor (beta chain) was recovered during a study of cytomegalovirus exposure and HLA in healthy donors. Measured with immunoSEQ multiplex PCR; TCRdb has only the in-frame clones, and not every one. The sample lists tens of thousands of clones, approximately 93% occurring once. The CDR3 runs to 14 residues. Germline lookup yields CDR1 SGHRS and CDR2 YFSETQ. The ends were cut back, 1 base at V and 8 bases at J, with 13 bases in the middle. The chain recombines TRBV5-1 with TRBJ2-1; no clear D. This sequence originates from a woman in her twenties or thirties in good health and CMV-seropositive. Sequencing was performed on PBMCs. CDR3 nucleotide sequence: TGCGCCAGCAGCTTGAGGCTAGTCGTCGATGAGCAGTTCTTC. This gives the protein CASSLRLVVDEQFF. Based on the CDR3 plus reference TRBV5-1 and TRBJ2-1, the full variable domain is KAGVTQTPRYLIKTRGQQVTLSCSPISGHRSVSWYQQTPGQGLQFLFEYFSETQRNKGNFPGRFSGRQFSNSRSEMNVSTLELGDSALYLCASSLRLVVDEQFFGPGTRLTVL.